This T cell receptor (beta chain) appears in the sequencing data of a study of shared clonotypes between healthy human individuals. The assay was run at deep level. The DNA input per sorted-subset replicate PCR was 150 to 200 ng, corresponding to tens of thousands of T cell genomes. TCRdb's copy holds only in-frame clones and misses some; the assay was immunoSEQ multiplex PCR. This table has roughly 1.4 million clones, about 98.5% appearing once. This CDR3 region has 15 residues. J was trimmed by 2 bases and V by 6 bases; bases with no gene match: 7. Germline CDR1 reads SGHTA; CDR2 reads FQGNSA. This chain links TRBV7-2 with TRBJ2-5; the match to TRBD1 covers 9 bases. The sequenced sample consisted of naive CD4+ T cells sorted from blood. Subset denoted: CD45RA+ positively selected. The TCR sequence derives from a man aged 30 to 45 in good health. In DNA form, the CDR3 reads TGTGCCAGCAGTCCAGACAGGGGGTCACAAGAGACCCAGTACTTC. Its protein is CASSPDRGSQETQYF.